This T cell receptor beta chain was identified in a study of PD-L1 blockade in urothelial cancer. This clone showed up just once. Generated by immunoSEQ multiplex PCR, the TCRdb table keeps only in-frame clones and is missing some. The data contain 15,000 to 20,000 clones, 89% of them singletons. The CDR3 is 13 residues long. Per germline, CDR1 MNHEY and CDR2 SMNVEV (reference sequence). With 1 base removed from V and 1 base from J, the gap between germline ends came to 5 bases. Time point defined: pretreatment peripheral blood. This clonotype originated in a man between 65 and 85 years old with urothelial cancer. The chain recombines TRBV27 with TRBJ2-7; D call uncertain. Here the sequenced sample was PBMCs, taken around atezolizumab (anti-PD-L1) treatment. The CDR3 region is CASSLYRSYEQYF. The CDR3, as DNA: TGTGCCAGCAGTTTATATCGGTCCTACGAGCAGTACTTC.